This T cell receptor (beta chain) was sequenced in a study of OX40 agonist ivuxolimab in advanced cancers. Study-wide context: The patients got ivuxolimab, which is an agonistic anti-OX40 (CD134) antibody. With a range of roughly 20 to 80, age averaged roughly 60 years, and nearly 85% were male. Recorded diagnoses for dose-escalation patients were hepatocellular carcinoma, melanoma, renal cell or head and neck cancer.

Using immunoSEQ multiplex PCR, the repertoire was profiled, and TCRdb retains in-frame clones only, with some absent. The table has approximately 12,000 clones, more than 80% seen once. The study, taken as a whole, reports: Clonal expansion in partial responders at 0.1-3.0 mg/kg ranked among the lowest.

Looked up from germline, CDR1 is LGHNA and CDR2 is YSLEER. The CDR3 runs 14 residues. V was pared by 0 bases and J by 5 bases, with 10 bases between. Turning to this clone: The antigen remains unidentified.

The clonotype was recovered from an adult with an advanced solid tumor such as melanoma, head and neck, liver or kidney cancer. Here the sequenced sample was CD4+ or CD8+ T cells sorted from blood, taken in a trial of the OX40 agonist ivuxolimab. V usage is TRBV4-3 and J usage is TRBJ1-2; D perhaps matches TRBD1 (6 bases). In nucleotides, the CDR3 is TGCGCCAGCAGCCAAGACGGGACACATTATGGCTACACCTTC. It encodes CASSQDGTHYGYTF.